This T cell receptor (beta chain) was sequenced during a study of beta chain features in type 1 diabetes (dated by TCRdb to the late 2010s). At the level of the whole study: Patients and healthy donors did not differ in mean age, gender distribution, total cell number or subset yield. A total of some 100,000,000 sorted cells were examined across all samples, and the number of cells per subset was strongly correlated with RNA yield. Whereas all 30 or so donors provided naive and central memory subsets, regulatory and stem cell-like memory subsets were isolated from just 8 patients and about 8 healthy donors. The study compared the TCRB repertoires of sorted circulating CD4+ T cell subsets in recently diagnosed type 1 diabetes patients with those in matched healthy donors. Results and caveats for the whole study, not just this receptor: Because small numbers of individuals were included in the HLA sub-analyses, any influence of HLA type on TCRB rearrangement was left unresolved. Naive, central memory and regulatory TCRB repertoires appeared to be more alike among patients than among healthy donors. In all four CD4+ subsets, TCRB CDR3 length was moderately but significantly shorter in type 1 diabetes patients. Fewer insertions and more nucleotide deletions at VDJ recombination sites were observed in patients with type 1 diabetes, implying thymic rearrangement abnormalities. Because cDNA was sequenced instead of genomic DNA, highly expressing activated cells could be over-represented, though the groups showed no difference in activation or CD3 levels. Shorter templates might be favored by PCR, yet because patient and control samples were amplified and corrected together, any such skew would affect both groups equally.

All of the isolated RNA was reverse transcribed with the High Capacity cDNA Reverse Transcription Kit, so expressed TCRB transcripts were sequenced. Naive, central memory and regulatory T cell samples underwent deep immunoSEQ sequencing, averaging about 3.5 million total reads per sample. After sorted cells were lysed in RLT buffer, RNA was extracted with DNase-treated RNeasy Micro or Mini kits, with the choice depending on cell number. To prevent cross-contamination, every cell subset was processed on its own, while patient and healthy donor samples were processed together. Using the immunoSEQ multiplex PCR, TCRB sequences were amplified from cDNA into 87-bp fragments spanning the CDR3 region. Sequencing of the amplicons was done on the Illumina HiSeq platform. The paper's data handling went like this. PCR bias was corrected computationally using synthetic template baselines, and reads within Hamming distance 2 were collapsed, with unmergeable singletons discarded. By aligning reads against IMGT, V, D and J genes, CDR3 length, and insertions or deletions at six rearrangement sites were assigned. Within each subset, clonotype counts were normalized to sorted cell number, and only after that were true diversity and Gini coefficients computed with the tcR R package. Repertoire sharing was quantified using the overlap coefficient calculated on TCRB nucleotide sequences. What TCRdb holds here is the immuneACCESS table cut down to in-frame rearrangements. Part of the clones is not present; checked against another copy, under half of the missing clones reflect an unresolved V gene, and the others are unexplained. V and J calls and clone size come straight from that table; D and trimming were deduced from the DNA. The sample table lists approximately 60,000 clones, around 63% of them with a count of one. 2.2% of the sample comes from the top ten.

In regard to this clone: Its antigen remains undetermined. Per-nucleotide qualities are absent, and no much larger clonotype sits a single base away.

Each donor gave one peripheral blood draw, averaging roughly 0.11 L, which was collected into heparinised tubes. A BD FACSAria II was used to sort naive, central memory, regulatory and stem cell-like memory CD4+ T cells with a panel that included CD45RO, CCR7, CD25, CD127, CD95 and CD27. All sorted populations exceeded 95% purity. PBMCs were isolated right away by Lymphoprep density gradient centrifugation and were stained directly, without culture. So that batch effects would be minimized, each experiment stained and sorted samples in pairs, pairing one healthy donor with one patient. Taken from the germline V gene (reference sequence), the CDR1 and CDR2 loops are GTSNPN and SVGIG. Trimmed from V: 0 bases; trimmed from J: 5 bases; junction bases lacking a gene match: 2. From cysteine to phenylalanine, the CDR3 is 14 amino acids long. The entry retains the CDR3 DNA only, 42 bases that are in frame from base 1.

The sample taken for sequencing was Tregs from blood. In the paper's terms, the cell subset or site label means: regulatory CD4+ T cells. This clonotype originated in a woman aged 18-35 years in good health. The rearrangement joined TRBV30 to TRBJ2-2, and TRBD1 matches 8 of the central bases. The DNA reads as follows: TGTGCCTGGAGTGTACAGGGGGGAACCGGGGAGCTGTTTTTT. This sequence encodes CAWSVQGGTGELFF. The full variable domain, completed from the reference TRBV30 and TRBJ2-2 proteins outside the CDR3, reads SQTIHQWPATLVQPVGSPLSLECTVEGTSNPNLYWYRQAAGRGLQLLFYSVGIGQISSEVPQNLSASRPQDRQFILSSKKLLLSDSGFYLCAWSVQGGTGELFFGEGSRLTVL.